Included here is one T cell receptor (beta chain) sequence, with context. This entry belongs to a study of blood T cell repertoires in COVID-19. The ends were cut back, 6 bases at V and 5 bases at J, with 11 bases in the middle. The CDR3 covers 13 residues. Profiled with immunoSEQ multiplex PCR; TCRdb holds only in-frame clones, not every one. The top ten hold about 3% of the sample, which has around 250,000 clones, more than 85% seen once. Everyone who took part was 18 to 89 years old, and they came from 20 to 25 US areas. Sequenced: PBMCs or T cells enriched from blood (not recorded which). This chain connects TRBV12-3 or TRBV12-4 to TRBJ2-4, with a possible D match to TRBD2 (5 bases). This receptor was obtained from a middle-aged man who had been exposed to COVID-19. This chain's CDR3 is CASSLPGENIQYF. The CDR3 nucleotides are TGTGCCAGCAGCCTCCCCGGGGAAAACATTCAGTACTTC.